The clone carrying this TCR beta chain was counted at least ten times. Its antigen is not known. It was with a sample-barcoded 5' primer and a J-beta primer mix that a second PCR of roughly 7 to 12 cycles was run. A template-switch adaptor that had 12 random nucleotides put a tag on each cDNA molecule. TCRdb reprocessed the 5' RACE reads via MiXCR and lists one record per CDR3 protein. Of about 1.8 million distinct CDR3 sequences listed, approximately 50% are singletons. The data were taken from a study of blood T cells in healthy people across ages. On the study more broadly: T cells yielded about one barcoded beta molecule per two cells through template switching.

The study, taken as a whole, reports: The study regarded diversity estimates from one million T cells as underestimates.

The sample consisted of blood. This TCR came from a woman aged 40 to 50 in good health.

DNA for the CDR3: TGTGCCAGCAGCGTAGAAGGGACGCCCAATGGTAGGGAGACCCAGTACTTC. Its translation: CASSVEGTPNGRETQYF. The chain employs TRBV9 and TRBJ2-5; D is perhaps TRBD1 or TRBD2 (5 bases each). Germline CDR1 reads SGDLS; CDR2 reads YYNGEE. CDR3 length equals 17 residues. V was shortened by 0 bases and J by 5 bases, with 20 bases between the two germline ends.